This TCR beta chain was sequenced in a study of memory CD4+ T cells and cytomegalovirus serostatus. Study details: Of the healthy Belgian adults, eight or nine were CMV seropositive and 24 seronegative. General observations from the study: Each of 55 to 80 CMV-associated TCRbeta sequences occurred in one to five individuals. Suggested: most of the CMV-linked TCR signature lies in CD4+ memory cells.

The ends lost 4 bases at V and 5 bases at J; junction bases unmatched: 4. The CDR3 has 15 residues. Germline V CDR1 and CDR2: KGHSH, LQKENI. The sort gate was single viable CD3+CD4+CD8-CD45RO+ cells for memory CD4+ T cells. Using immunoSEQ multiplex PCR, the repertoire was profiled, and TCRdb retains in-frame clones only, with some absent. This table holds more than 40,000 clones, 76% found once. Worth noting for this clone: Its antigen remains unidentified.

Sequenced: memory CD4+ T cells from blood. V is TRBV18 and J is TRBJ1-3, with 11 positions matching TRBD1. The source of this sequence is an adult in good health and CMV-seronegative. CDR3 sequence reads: CASSRGQGARNTIYF. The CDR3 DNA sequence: TGTGCCAGCTCACGCGGACAGGGGGCAAGAAACACCATATATTTT.